Each of the 2 T cell receptor beta chains below was sequenced from the same sample in a study of blood T cell repertoires in COVID-19. Data came from immunoSEQ multiplex PCR; TCRdb stores just in-frame clones and leaves some out. The table shows 350,000 or so clones, with about nine tenths occurring only once. The sample was PBMCs or T cells enriched from blood (not recorded which). The receptors stem from a woman in her twenties or thirties who had been exposed to COVID-19.

V and J are TRBV19 and TRBJ2-3, with TRBD1 matching 7 bases. Trimming at V came to 6 bases and at J to 0 bases, leaving 6 bases not matched to a gene. CDR1 is LNHDA, CDR2 SQIVND, per germline (reference sequence). The length of the CDR3 is 15 residues. The CDR3 sequence: CASRAGGISTDTQYF. In DNA form, the CDR3 reads TGTGCCAGTAGGGCAGGGGGAATTAGCACAGATACGCAGTATTTT.

The chain couples TRBV5-6 to TRBJ1-4; perhaps TRBD1 as D (6 bases). Between the trimmed V and J ends, which lost 0 bases and 4 bases, there was a span of 10 bases. The CDR3 loop spans 15 amino acids. CDR1 SGHDT and CDR2 YYEEEE come from the germline V gene. CDR3 region: CASSLVRGGNEKLFF. The CDR3 bases are TGTGCCAGCAGCTTGGTCAGGGGCGGTAATGAAAAACTGTTTTTT.